This T cell receptor (beta chain) was identified in a study of T cell changes during pregnancy in multiple sclerosis (dated by TCRdb to the late 2010s). The study in broad terms: The study looked at changes in the T cell repertoire across pregnancy in women with multiple sclerosis.

Libraries were constructed by the immunoSEQ multiplex PCR assay. Imported from immuneACCESS, the table was reduced by TCRdb to in-frame sequences with V and J called. These copies leave out some clones; in studies compared against another copy, an unresolved V gene accounts for under half, and the cause of the remainder is not known. The sample contains tens of thousands of clones, 70% to 90% of them found a single time. The ten largest make up less than 8.5% of the sample. Trimming removed 3 bases from V and 0 bases from J, leaving 15 bases between the germline ends. Spanning cysteine to phenylalanine, the CDR3 consists of 16 amino acids. Kept here is only the CDR3 DNA, which spans 48 bases and is read in frame from base 1. The germline V gene supplies CDR1 MDHEN and CDR2 SYDVKM. This clone was seen only once. The antigen it binds to is not known. No much larger clone is present one base from it, and per-base qualities are unavailable.

This TCR was recovered from a female donor with multiple sclerosis, enrolled in a pregnancy study. This specimen was CD8+ T cells from peripheral blood mononuclear cells, taken before pregnancy. Rearrangement joined TRBV28 to TRBJ2-7; possibly the D gene is TRBD2, per 7 matching bases. The CDR3 region: CASSFLGGRVSYEQYF. The DNA sequence is as follows: TGTGCCAGCAGTTTTTTAGGGGGGAGGGTCTCCTACGAGCAGTACTTC.